One sample yielded the 13 T cell receptor beta chains listed below, sequenced in a study of OX40 agonist ivuxolimab in advanced cancers. Here immunoSEQ multiplex PCR was the method, and the copy in TCRdb shows in-frame clones only, minus some. The repertoire holds over 40,000 clones, approximately 80% seen once, with 5.1% in the top ten. Sequenced here: CD4+ or CD8+ T cells sorted from blood, sampled in a trial of the OX40 agonist ivuxolimab. Receptors were obtained from an adult with an advanced solid tumor such as melanoma, head and neck, liver or kidney cancer.

The V gene is TRBV30, the J gene TRBJ1-1; 7 bases map to TRBD1. CDR3 length: 13 amino acids. V lost 4 bases to trimming and J lost 4 bases; unmatched junction nucleotides: 6. Looked up from germline, CDR1 is GTSNPN and CDR2 is SVGIG (reference sequence). CDR3 bases: TGTGCCTGGACCGTACCAGGGGGCACTGAAGCTTTCTTT. It translates to CAWTVPGGTEAFF.

This clone appeared a single time. This sequence joins TRBV11-2 and TRBJ2-1, with 9 bases that match TRBD2. V lost 1 base, J lost 2 bases, and 3 bases stayed unmatched. The CDR3 sequence is 16 residues long. Per germline, CDR1 SGHAT and CDR2 FQNNGV. CDR3 sequence (DNA): TGTGCCAGCAGCTTAGCCCGACTAGCGGCCTACAATGAGCAGTTCTTC. It codes for CASSLARLAAYNEQFF.

This chain joins TRBV5-6 and TRBJ2-7; D assignment may be TRBD1 or TRBD2 (5 bases each). The CDR3 consists of 15 residues. Trimming pared 0 bases from V and 4 bases from J, leaving 14 bases between. Germline assignment: CDR1 SGHDT and CDR2 YYEEEE. CDR3 sequence reads: CASSLAGGAVYEQYF. The CDR3 region has the DNA TGTGCCAGCAGCTTGGCTGGGGGAGCAGTGTACGAGCAGTACTTC.

This sequence joins TRBV5-6 and TRBJ2-7; D gene unclear. Trimming cost V 1 base and J 5 bases, with 7 bases left between them. The CDR3 is 12 amino acids. Germline V CDR1 and CDR2: SGHDT, YYEEEE. The CDR3 nucleotides are TGTGCCAGCAGCTTGTTTGGCGACGAGCAGTACTTC. Translating gives CASSLFGDEQYF.

This clone has just a few counts. This chain joins TRBV15 and TRBJ2-1, with 12 bases aligning to TRBD2. The V and J ends lost 0 bases and 10 bases, in that order; junction bases with no gene match: 4. In germline, CDR1 is LNHNV, CDR2 YYDKDF (reference sequence). The CDR3 spans 15 residues. CDR3 DNA: TGTGCCACCAGCAGAGACTGGACTAGCGGGGTAGAGCAGTTCTTC. This translates into CATSRDWTSGVEQFF.

The rearrangement joins TRBV6-5 to TRBJ1-5; D is unresolved. Germline V gene lookup returns CDR1 MNHEY and CDR2 SVGAGI. There are 13 residues in the CDR3. The V end lost 0 bases, the J end lost 4 bases, and 4 bases lay between the germline ends. The CDR3 nucleotides read TGTGCCAGCAGTTACTCGCGGAATCAGCCCCAGCATTTT. This translates into CASSYSRNQPQHF.

The chain couples TRBV18 to TRBJ2-5; 8 bases are shared with TRBD1. TRBJ2-7 explains the end of the DNA better; the J call may be wrong. CDR1 is KGHSH and CDR2 is LQKENI in the germline V gene. CDR3 length: 13 residues. CDR3 bases: TGTGCCAGCTCCCGTGGACAGGGTGGCGAGCAGTACTTC. Translated, it gives CASSRGQGGEQYF.

V usage is TRBV6-4 and J usage is TRBJ1-4; maybe TRBD1 (5 bases). CDR3 size: 13 residues. V was clipped by 6 bases and J by 8 bases, with 13 bases between them. From germline, CDR1 is MRHNA and CDR2 SNTAGT. CDR3 in DNA: TGTGCCAGCAGCCCCAGGCGGGGGGAAAAACTGTTTTTT. Translated, it gives CASSPRRGEKLFF.

The chain employs TRBV7-3 and TRBJ2-1; the D is unclear. The V end was cut by 2 bases, the J end by 4 bases, with 6 bases between. CDR3 length equals 13 residues. Germline loops: CDR1 SGHTA, CDR2 FQGTGA. The CDR3 DNA is TGTGCCAGCAGCTTAGAGAGTTACAATGAGCAGTTCTTC. It yields the protein CASSLESYNEQFF.

This chain links TRBV9 with TRBJ2-1; D remains ambiguous. V shed 0 bases and J shed 0 bases, with 10 bases lying between them. The CDR3 loop spans 16 amino acids. The germline V gene has CDR1 SGDLS and CDR2 YYNGEE. The CDR3 DNA sequence: TGTGCCAGCAGCGTAGATTACGGTCGCTCCTACAATGAGCAGTTCTTC. Protein product: CASSVDYGRSYNEQFF.

This sequence joins TRBV19 and TRBJ1-3; D call uncertain. The CDR3 has 13 amino acids. V was pared by 4 bases and J by 0 bases, with 4 bases between. Germline CDR1 reads LNHDA; CDR2 reads SQIVND (reference sequence). CDR3 loop: CASSRGSGNTIYF. The CDR3, as DNA: TGTGCCAGTAGTAGGGGCTCTGGAAACACCATATATTTT.

The chain links TRBV7-3 to TRBJ2-1; TRBD2 matches at 8 bases. This CDR3 is 15 amino acids long. V trimming: 2 bases; J trimming: 6 bases; junction bases outside the gene matches: 6. The germline V gene has CDR1 SGHTA and CDR2 FQGTGA. This CDR3 reads CASSLQASGFNEQFF. The CDR3 DNA sequence: TGTGCCAGCAGCTTACAGGCTAGCGGGTTCAATGAGCAGTTCTTC.

This rearrangement joins TRBV10-3 to TRBJ2-7; D ambiguous. Trimming took off 0 bases at V and 5 bases at J, with 5 bases between the two ends. Germline V gene sequence: CDR1 ENHRY, CDR2 SYGVKD. The CDR3 runs to 12 residues. The CDR3 DNA reads TGTGCCATCAGTGAGTCGCTTAACGAGCAGTACTTC. It encodes CAISESLNEQYF.